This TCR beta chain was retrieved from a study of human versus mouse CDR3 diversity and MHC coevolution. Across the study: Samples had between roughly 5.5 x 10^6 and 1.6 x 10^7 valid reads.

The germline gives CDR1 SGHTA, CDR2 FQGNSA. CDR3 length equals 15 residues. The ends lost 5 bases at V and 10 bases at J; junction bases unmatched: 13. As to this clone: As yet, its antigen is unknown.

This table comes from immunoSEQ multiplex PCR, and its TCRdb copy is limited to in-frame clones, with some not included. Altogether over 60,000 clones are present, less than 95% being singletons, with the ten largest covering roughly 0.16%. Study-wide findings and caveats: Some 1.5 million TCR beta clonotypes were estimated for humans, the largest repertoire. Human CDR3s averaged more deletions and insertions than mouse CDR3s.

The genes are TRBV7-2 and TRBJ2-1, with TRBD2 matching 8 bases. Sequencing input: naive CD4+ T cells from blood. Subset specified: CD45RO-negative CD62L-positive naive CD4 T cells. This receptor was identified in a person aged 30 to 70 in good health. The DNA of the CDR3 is TGTGCCAGCAGCCAGGGACTAGAGGGGGTCGGGGAGCAGTTCTTC. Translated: CASSQGLEGVGEQFF.